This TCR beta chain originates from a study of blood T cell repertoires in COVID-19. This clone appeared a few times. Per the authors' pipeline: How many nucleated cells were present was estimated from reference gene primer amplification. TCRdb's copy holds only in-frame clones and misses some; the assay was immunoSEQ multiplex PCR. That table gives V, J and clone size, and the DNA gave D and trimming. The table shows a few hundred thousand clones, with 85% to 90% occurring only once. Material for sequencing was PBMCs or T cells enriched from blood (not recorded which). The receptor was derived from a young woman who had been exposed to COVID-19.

The CDR3: CASSPGQGPRNYGYTF. CDR3 DNA: TGCGCCAGCAGCCCAGGACAGGGGCCCCGTAACTATGGCTACACCTTC. This chain links TRBV5-1 with TRBJ1-2; the match to TRBD1 covers 9 bases. The CDR3 consists of 16 residues. Germline lookup yields CDR1 SGHRS and CDR2 YFSETQ. The J segment lost 1 base and the V segment lost 4 bases, leaving 8 bases of the junction unmatched.